The sequence of this T cell receptor beta chain was determined in a study of shared T cell receptors in the human thymus. Germline CDR1 reads MGHRA; CDR2 reads YSYEKL. The CDR3 runs 17 residues. V gave up 3 bases and J gave up 7 bases, with 22 bases separating them. The protocol was immunoSEQ multiplex PCR, while the TCRdb copy is restricted to in-frame clones and leaves out a portion. Here the sample spans hundreds of thousands of clones, 80% to 90% being singletons. These data also formed part of another study, on human thymus T cells. That paper adds: Healthy Finnish infants having corrective surgery for congenital heart defects served as donors. Resections were taken during corrective heart surgery, and the thymus tissue came from these. V and J gene usage appeared biased in thymic and blood repertoires.

The V gene is TRBV4-1, the J gene TRBJ1-5, with D possibly matching TRBD1 (5 bases). The receptor's source is a girl younger than two with a congenital heart defect. The sample comprised thymocytes. The CDR3 DNA sequence: TGCGCCAGCAGCCAGACCCCAGGGTGGTCGTTTAACCAGCCCCAGCATTTT. Residues: CASSQTPGWSFNQPQHF.